The 2 T cell receptor beta chains listed next were all sequenced from one sample in a study of human T cells and chemical hapten exposure. The sample's time point: patch test 2, 6 weeks after DPC sensitization. The treatment was: therapeutic diphenylcyclopropenone sensitization with weekly scalp DPC. TCRdb re-analysed the RACE reads in MiXCR, keeping a single row per CDR3 protein. This table has 65,000 to 95,000 distinct CDR3 sequences, 5% to 8.5% appearing once. The specimen was whole blood, collected in connection with sensitization to the hapten diphenylcyclopropenone (DPC). All receptors come from a woman aged 25 to 39 with alopecia areata. Some clones in this sample may be carry-over from other donors' samples.

In this sample, this clonotype turned up many times. DNA for the CDR3: TGTGCCAGCAGCCAAGAGCCTCATCGGGGGGCCTCCTACAATGAGCAGTTCTTC. Translating gives CASSQEPHRGASYNEQFF. This chain connects TRBV4-2 to TRBJ2-1, with a tentative D call TRBD2 (7 bases). Germline V gene lookup returns CDR1 LGHNA and CDR2 YNFKEQ. This CDR3 spans 18 amino acids. The ends were cut back, 0 bases at V and 0 bases at J, with 15 bases in the middle.

This clonotype showed up just a few times. The chain joins TRBV3-1 to TRBJ1-5, with no clear D. V lost 1 base, J lost 1 base, and 8 bases lay in between. The CDR3 is 15 residues long. CDR1 LGHDT and CDR2 YNNKEL come from the germline V gene (reference sequence). The CDR3: CASSQGSQSNQPQHF. DNA for the CDR3: TGTGCCAGCAGCCAAGGGTCCCAGAGCAATCAGCCCCAGCATTTT.